The table lists the clone carrying this TCR beta chain with many counts. The authors prepared the TCRbeta library with unique molecular identifiers. TCRdb analysed the PCR reads with MiXCR anew, one entry per CDR3 protein. The repertoire consists of 780,000 or so distinct CDR3 sequences, with less than 20% occurring once and the leading ten covering around 4.5%. This sample stems from a study of T-cell reconstitution after alpha-beta-depleted transplantation in children. Sequenced here: PBMCs, mostly from graft donor cells, sampled 360 days after TCRalphabeta/CD19-depleted stem cell transplant. The sequence derives from a male patient between 5 and 17 years old who had a stem cell transplant for acute lymphoblastic leukemia, so the T cells may come from the graft donor.

CDR3 sequence reads: CASSFQGGYEQYF. The CDR3 nucleotides read TGTGCCAGCAGTTTTCAGGGGGGGTACGAGCAGTACTTC. The chain employs TRBV12-3 or TRBV12-4 and TRBJ2-7; tentatively, D is TRBD1 or TRBD2 (7 bases each). Trimming shortened V by 3 bases and J by 4 bases, and 10 bases separated the two germline ends. The CDR3 has 13 residues.